This T cell receptor beta chain was captured by sequencing in a study of cytomegalovirus exposure and HLA in healthy donors. General study findings and limits: Later genetic work tied a missense DCLRE1C variant to beta-chain V and J trimming. Researchers catalogued approximately 170 TCR beta chains as cytomegalovirus-associated.

CDR1 and CDR2 (germline): SGHAT, FQNNGV. The CDR3 totals 15 residues. The V end lost 4 bases, the J end lost 0 bases, and 12 bases lay between the germline ends. Of note for this clone: Its antigen remains unidentified.

It was with 60 Vbeta and 13 Jbeta primers that the PCR ran. Assay used: immunoSEQ multiplex PCR; TCRdb lists only in-frame clones, some missing. The sample holds about 190,000 clones; around 81% are singletons and the top ten take around 2.2%. The source is a woman aged 18 to 35 in good health and CMV-seropositive. V usage is TRBV11-2 and J usage is TRBJ1-1; D not certain. The sample consisted of PBMCs. The CDR3 loop is CASSSQEGVNTEAFF. In nucleotides, the CDR3 is TGTGCCAGCAGCTCCCAAGAGGGCGTGAACACTGAAGCTTTCTTT.